One and the same sample provided the 32 T cell receptor beta chains below, sequenced in a study of OX40 agonist ivuxolimab in advanced cancers. TCRdb keeps only in-frame clones here, not all; method: immunoSEQ multiplex PCR. Of some 10,000 clones in the sample, around nine tenths were seen once. The sequencing used CD4+ or CD8+ T cells sorted from blood, collected in a trial of the OX40 agonist ivuxolimab. These receptors were collected from an adult with an advanced solid tumor such as melanoma, head and neck, liver or kidney cancer.

The chain couples TRBV7-9 to TRBJ1-4; the match to TRBD1 covers 8 bases. From germline, CDR1 is SEHNR and CDR2 FQNEAQ (reference sequence). V dropped 5 bases and J dropped 4; count of bases not matched to a gene: 9. There are 16 residues in the CDR3. The CDR3 DNA is TGTGCCAGCAGCGTCCACCCAGGGGGCCTTAATGAAAAACTGTTTTTT. Its translation: CASSVHPGGLNEKLFF.

The chain combines TRBV7-9 with TRBJ2-1; 9 nucleotides align to TRBD1. The germline V gene encodes CDR1 SEHNR and CDR2 FQNEAQ (reference sequence). V dropped 7 bases and J dropped 3; count of bases not matched to a gene: 10. The length of the CDR3 is 16 residues. CDR3 coding DNA: TGTGCCAGCACCCCTAAGGGACAGGGCTACTACAATGAGCAGTTCTTC. Translated, it gives CASTPKGQGYYNEQFF.

The V call is TRBV7-6, the J call TRBJ2-1; D is unresolved. V was shortened by 5 bases and J by 1 base, with 9 bases between the two germline ends. CDR1 is SGHVS, CDR2 FNYEAQ, per germline. The CDR3 has 14 residues. CDR3 coding DNA: TGTGCCAGCAGCCTAGTGGGTTCCTACAATGAGCAGTTCTTC. Protein sequence: CASSLVGSYNEQFF.

This rearrangement joins TRBV6-1 to TRBJ1-4, with D perhaps TRBD1 (6 bases). The CDR3 is 15 residues long. With 3 bases removed from V and 2 bases from J, the gap between germline ends came to 10 bases. CDR1 is MNHNS, CDR2 SASEGT, per germline. The CDR3 loop is CASSDQGYTNEKLFF. The CDR3 coding sequence is TGTGCCAGCAGTGACCAGGGGTATACTAATGAAAAACTGTTTTTT.

V and J are TRBV2 and TRBJ2-5; possibly TRBD1 or TRBD2 for D (5 bases each). The germline gives CDR1 SNHLY, CDR2 FYNNEI. CDR3 size: 13 residues. The ends were cut back, 5 bases at V and 6 bases at J, with 13 bases in the middle. Here the CDR3 reads CASSSQEAQTQYF. The CDR3 nucleotides are TGTGCCAGCAGTTCACAGGAGGCGCAGACCCAGTACTTC.

V usage is TRBV30 and J usage is TRBJ2-1; weak D call: TRBD1 (5 bases). The CDR3 is 13 residues long. Trimming took off 3 bases at V and 6 bases at J, with 12 bases between the two ends. Germline assignment: CDR1 GTSNPN and CDR2 SVGIG (reference sequence). In DNA form, the CDR3 reads TGTGCCTGGAGGCCGAAGGGGCTCAATGAGCAGTTCTTC. Its protein product is CAWRPKGLNEQFF. The entire variable domain, with the rest obtained from reference TRBV30 and TRBJ2-1, is as follows: SQTIHQWPATLVQPVGSPLSLECTVEGTSNPNLYWYRQAAGRGLQLLFYSVGIGQISSEVPQNLSASRPQDRQFILSSKKLLLSDSGFYLCAWRPKGLNEQFFGPGTRLTVL.

The chain carries TRBV7-8 and TRBJ2-4; a weak D match, TRBD2 (6 bases). Germline loops: CDR1 SGHVS, CDR2 FQNEAQ. The CDR3 is 14 amino acids. The V end was cut by 5 bases, the J end by 5 bases, with 13 bases between. Written as DNA, the CDR3 is TGTGCCAGCAGCCTAGGGGACTCCCAAAACATTCAGTACTTC. Translation gives CASSLGDSQNIQYF.

The count of this clone is one. J is TRBJ1-1 and V is TRBV5-4; maybe TRBD1 (6 bases). CDR1 is SGHNT and CDR2 is YYREEE in the germline V gene (reference sequence). Trimming cost V 3 bases and J 6 bases, with 12 bases left between them. The CDR3 runs to 13 residues. CDR3 sequence (DNA): TGTGCCAGCAGCTGGGAGGGGGTTGCTGAAGCTTTCTTT. It specifies CASSWEGVAEAFF. The full variable domain, its missing parts supplied by reference TRBV5-4 and TRBJ1-1, is ETGVTQSPTHLIKTRGQQVTLRCSSQSGHNTVSWYQQALGQGPQFIFQYYREEENGRGNFPPRFSGLQFPNYSSELNVNALELDDSALYLCASSWEGVAEAFFGQGTRLTVV.

The genes are TRBV27 and TRBJ2-7; 8 nucleotides align to TRBD1. The CDR3 runs to 14 residues. The J segment lost 4 bases and the V segment lost 3 bases, leaving 5 bases of the junction unmatched. CDR1 is MNHEY, CDR2 SMNVEV, per germline (reference sequence). The CDR3 coding sequence is TGTGCCAGCAGTTTCCAGGGGGCGCTTTACGAGCAGTACTTC. Protein product: CASSFQGALYEQYF.

The chain employs TRBV6-4 and TRBJ2-1; 7 bases map to TRBD1. This CDR3 has 13 amino acids. Germline CDR1 and CDR2: MRHNA and SNTAGT. V gave up 2 bases and J gave up 9 bases; unmatched junction bases: 4. Written as DNA, the CDR3 is TGTGCCAGCAGTGACCCCCCAGGGGGTGAGCAGTTCTTC. This sequence encodes CASSDPPGGEQFF.

The rearrangement joins TRBV19 to TRBJ2-7; 7 bases match TRBD1. This CDR3 has 14 residues. V was clipped by 5 bases and J by 3 bases; unmatched bases: 7. Per germline, CDR1 LNHDA and CDR2 SQIVND (reference sequence). CDR3 protein: CASSFRTGGYEQYF. DNA of the CDR3: TGTGCCAGTAGTTTTCGGACAGGAGGCTACGAGCAGTACTTC. Supplemented by reference TRBV19 and TRBJ2-7, the full variable domain reads DGGITQSPKYLFRKEGQNVTLSCEQNLNHDAMYWYRQDPGQGLRLIYYSQIVNDFQKGDIAEGYSVSREKKESFPLTVTSAQKNPTAFYLCASSFRTGGYEQYFGPGTRLTVT.

The chain couples TRBV7-9 to TRBJ2-4; either TRBD1 or TRBD2 may supply D (5 bases each). The germline gives CDR1 SEHNR, CDR2 FQNEAQ (reference sequence). The CDR3 runs to 12 residues. Trimming took 4 bases from V and 9 from J, leaving 10 bases between them. Here the CDR3 DNA reads TGTGCCAGCAGCTGGGGACCAGCCATTCAGTACTTC. This encodes CASSWGPAIQYF. Complete variable domain (other parts from reference TRBV7-9 and TRBJ2-4): DTGVSQNPRHKITKRGQNVTFRCDPISEHNRLYWYRQTLGQGPEFLTYFQNEAQLEKSRLLSDRFSAERPKGSFSTLEIQRTEQGDSAMYLCASSWGPAIQYFGAGTRLSVL.

The chain is built from TRBV9 and TRBJ2-2; the D call may be TRBD1 or TRBD2 (5 bases each). Trimming left V 7 bases short and J 6 bases short, with 19 bases between. This CDR3 comprises 15 residues. Germline V CDR1 and CDR2: SGDLS, YYNGEE. CDR3 DNA sequence: TGTGCCAGCCGAACCGGGGCCGAGGGGCCCGGGGAGCTGTTTTTT. Translated, it gives CASRTGAEGPGELFF.

The rearrangement uses TRBV27 and TRBJ1-4; possible D gene TRBD1, 5 bases. The V end was cut by 8 bases, the J end by 5 bases, with 21 bases between. There are 16 residues in the CDR3. Germline CDR1 is MNHEY and CDR2 is SMNVEV (reference sequence). In nucleotides, the CDR3 is TGTGCCAGCCCCTTTCGAAGGGGACGAATAAATGAAAAACTGTTTTTT. Protein: CASPFRRGRINEKLFF. The full variable domain, its missing parts supplied by reference TRBV27 and TRBJ1-4, is EAQVTQNPRYLITVTGKKLTVTCSQNMNHEYMSWYRQDPGLGLRQIYYSMNVEVTDKGDVPEGYKVSRKEKRNFPLILESPSPNQTSLYFCASPFRRGRINEKLFFGSGTQLSVL.

The chain has TRBV28 and TRBJ2-5, with 12 bases aligning to TRBD2. With 3 bases clipped from V and 5 bases from J, the junction kept 4 bases outside the gene matches. The germline CDR1 and CDR2 sequences are MDHEN and SYDVKM. The CDR3 has 15 amino acids. The CDR3 nucleotides are TGTGCCAGCAGTTTGACTAGCGGGAGTTTGGAGACCCAGTACTTC. This translates into CASSLTSGSLETQYF.

V usage is TRBV10-3 and J usage is TRBJ2-1; 7 bases map to TRBD2. CDR1 is ENHRY and CDR2 is SYGVKD in the germline V gene. Trimming took 7 bases from V and 7 from J; bases not matched to a gene: 16. The CDR3 has 16 residues. This chain's CDR3 is CAITPEYGRQVNEQFF. The CDR3 bases are TGTGCCATCACCCCGGAGTACGGGAGGCAAGTTAATGAGCAGTTCTTC.

The V call is TRBV6-5, the J call TRBJ2-5, with 7 bases lining up with TRBD2. This CDR3 spans 15 amino acids. CDR1 and CDR2 (germline): MNHEY, SVGAGI. J was trimmed by 2 bases and V by 7 bases; bases with no gene match: 10. CDR3 coding DNA: TGTGCCAGCAATTCATTAGCGGGCGAACAAGAGACCCAGTACTTC. Translation gives CASNSLAGEQETQYF.

The chain couples TRBV5-6 to TRBJ2-1; the match to TRBD2 covers 8 bases. The CDR3 has 15 amino acids. Germline trimming cut 3 bases from V and 5 bases from J; bases unmatched to any gene: 7. Germline-derived CDR1 and CDR2 are SGHDT and YYEEEE. The CDR3 DNA is TGTGCCAGCAGCTATTCCGGGACTAGGAACAATGAGCAGTTCTTC. This encodes CASSYSGTRNNEQFF.

The chain combines TRBV28 with TRBJ2-4, with D perhaps TRBD1 or TRBD2 (5 bases each). The CDR3 is 16 residues long. The germline V gene has CDR1 MDHEN and CDR2 SYDVKM. CDR3 loop: CVPDRAGRVAKNIQYF. CDR3 nucleotides: TGTGTCCCCGATCGAGCAGGGAGAGTAGCCAAAAACATTCAGTACTTC.

The chain uses TRBV27 and TRBJ2-3; 8 bases are a match to TRBD2. Germline CDR1 MNHEY, CDR2 SMNVEV (reference sequence). This CDR3 contains 15 residues. Trimming removed 5 bases from V and 11 bases from J; junction bases left unmatched: 15. The CDR3: CASSRAGTGGALQYF. The CDR3 nucleotides read TGTGCCAGCAGTCGAGCGGGGACGGGGGGGGCCCTGCAGTATTTT.

The rearrangement uses TRBV9 and TRBJ2-7, with TRBD1 as a possible D gene (7 bases). Per germline, CDR1 SGDLS and CDR2 YYNGEE. The CDR3 is 15 amino acids. Trimming cost V 4 bases and J 6 bases, with 20 bases left between them. The CDR3 loop reads CASSPWTGGSSEQYF. CDR3 sequence (DNA): TGTGCCAGCAGCCCGTGGACAGGAGGGAGTTCCGAGCAGTACTTC.

This clone appeared a single time. Written as DNA, the CDR3 is TGTGCCTGGAGTGTAAACTCGGGCCCGGGGGAGCAGTACTTC. This translates into CAWSVNSGPGEQYF. The gene calls are TRBV30 and TRBJ2-7, with TRBD2 as a possible D gene (5 bases). The germline gives CDR1 GTSNPN, CDR2 SVGIG (reference sequence). This CDR3 spans 14 amino acids. The ends were cut back, 0 bases at V and 7 bases at J, with 16 bases in the middle.

The chain carries TRBV5-1 and TRBJ2-2; 7 positions agree with TRBD1. This CDR3 comprises 16 residues. V lost 2 bases, J lost 6 bases, and 10 bases stayed unmatched. Germline CDR1 is SGHRS and CDR2 is YFSETQ. The CDR3 spells CASSFMAGGLAGELFF. The CDR3 DNA sequence: TGCGCCAGCAGCTTTATGGCAGGGGGTCTTGCCGGGGAGCTGTTTTTT.

The J gene is TRBJ1-2, the V gene TRBV6-5; D ambiguous. Germline CDR1 MNHEY, CDR2 SVGAGI. The CDR3 is 14 residues long. Deletions cut 4 bases from V and 1 base from J, with 10 bases between. The CDR3 loop is CASSSTVDNYGYTF. DNA of the CDR3: TGTGCCAGCAGTTCCACGGTGGATAACTATGGCTACACCTTC.

The chain uses TRBV9 and TRBJ2-3; TRBD1 matches 7 bases. The CDR3 has 15 residues. Trimming at V came to 3 bases and at J to 2 bases, leaving 6 bases not matched to a gene. Germline V gene sequence: CDR1 SGDLS, CDR2 YYNGEE. The chain's CDR3 is CASSDPGQYTDTQYF. The CDR3, as DNA: TGTGCCAGCAGCGACCCGGGACAGTACACAGATACGCAGTATTTT.

The chain couples TRBV27 to TRBJ2-7; 14 nucleotides line up with TRBD2. CDR1 is MNHEY, CDR2 SMNVEV, per germline (reference sequence). This CDR3 has 15 amino acids. The V gene end was trimmed by 6 bases and the J gene end by 7 bases; junction bases not matched to a gene: 8. CDR3 sequence reads: CASSPGLAGVGEQYF. The CDR3 DNA follows: TGTGCCAGCAGCCCGGGACTAGCGGGAGTGGGGGAGCAGTACTTC.

Only one count was recorded for this clone. The chain carries TRBV6-1 and TRBJ2-3; D is tentatively TRBD1 or TRBD2 (6 bases each). Trimming took 2 bases from V and 0 from J, leaving 12 bases between them. The CDR3 has 16 amino acids. Germline V gene data show CDR1 as MNHNS and CDR2 as SASEGT. The CDR3 nucleotides read TGTGCCAGCAGTGAAAATAGGGGGGCTAGCACAGATACGCAGTATTTT. It is translated as CASSENRGASTDTQYF.

The chain has TRBV7-9 and TRBJ2-3; 11 nucleotides agree with TRBD2. V dropped 5 bases and J dropped 1; count of bases not matched to a gene: 8. Per germline, CDR1 SEHNR and CDR2 FQNEAQ (reference sequence). This CDR3 region has 17 residues. The DNA of the CDR3 is TGTGCCAGCAGCGAACCTAGCGGGAGGATAGGCACAGATACGCAGTATTTT. Amino acid sequence: CASSEPSGRIGTDTQYF.

The genes are TRBV6-6 and TRBJ1-4; D is unclear. The CDR3 runs to 14 residues. Per the germline V gene, CDR1 is MNHNY and CDR2 is SVGAGI (reference sequence). Between the trimmed V and J ends, which lost 5 bases and 4 bases, there was a span of 11 bases. The CDR3: CASSDDGLNEKLFF. Here the CDR3 DNA reads TGTGCCAGCAGTGATGACGGACTTAATGAAAAACTGTTTTTT.

The V and J genes are TRBV19 and TRBJ2-7; D ambiguous. CDR1 and CDR2 (germline): LNHDA, SQIVND (reference sequence). V dropped 5 bases and J dropped 1 base, with 12 bases sitting between them. The CDR3 totals 14 residues. CDR3 DNA sequence: TGTGCCAGTAGTGCTGTGGACGGATCCTACGAGCAGTACTTC. Protein: CASSAVDGSYEQYF. The full variable domain, rest sourced from reference TRBV19 and TRBJ2-7, is DGGITQSPKYLFRKEGQNVTLSCEQNLNHDAMYWYRQDPGQGLRLIYYSQIVNDFQKGDIAEGYSVSREKKESFPLTVTSAQKNPTAFYLCASSAVDGSYEQYFGPGTRLTVT.

The chain uses TRBV4-1 and TRBJ1-1; a possible D gene is TRBD1 (5 bases). Germline loops: CDR1 MGHRA, CDR2 YSYEKL. The CDR3 contains 14 residues. V was shortened by 4 bases and J by 0 bases, with 9 bases between the two germline ends. CDR3 DNA sequence: TGCGCCAGCAGCCGACAGACATTGAACACTGAAGCTTTCTTT. Translated: CASSRQTLNTEAFF.

The chain joins TRBV7-2 to TRBJ2-5; 14 bases align to TRBD2. J gave up 2 bases and V 2 bases, and 7 bases lay outside the gene matches. The CDR3 covers 18 residues. Germline V gene lookup returns CDR1 SGHTA and CDR2 FQGNSA. CDR3 region: CASSLHGLAGGIQETQYF. DNA for the CDR3: TGTGCCAGCAGCTTACACGGACTAGCGGGAGGTATACAAGAGACCCAGTACTTC.